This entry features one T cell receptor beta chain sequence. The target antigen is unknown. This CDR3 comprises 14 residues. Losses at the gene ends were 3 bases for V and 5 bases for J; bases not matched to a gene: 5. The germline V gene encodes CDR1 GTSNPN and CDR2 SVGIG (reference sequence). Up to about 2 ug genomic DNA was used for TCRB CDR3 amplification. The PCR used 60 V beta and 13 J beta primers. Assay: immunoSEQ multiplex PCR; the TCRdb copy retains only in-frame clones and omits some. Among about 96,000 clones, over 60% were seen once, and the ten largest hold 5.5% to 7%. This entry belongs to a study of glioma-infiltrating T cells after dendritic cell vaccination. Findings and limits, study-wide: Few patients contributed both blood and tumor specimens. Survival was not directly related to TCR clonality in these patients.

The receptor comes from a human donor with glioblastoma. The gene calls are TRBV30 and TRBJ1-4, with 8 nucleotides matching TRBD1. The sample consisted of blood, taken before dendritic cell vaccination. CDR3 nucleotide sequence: TGTGCCTGGAGCAAGGGACAGGAAAATGAAAAACTGTTTTTT. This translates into CAWSKGQENEKLFF.